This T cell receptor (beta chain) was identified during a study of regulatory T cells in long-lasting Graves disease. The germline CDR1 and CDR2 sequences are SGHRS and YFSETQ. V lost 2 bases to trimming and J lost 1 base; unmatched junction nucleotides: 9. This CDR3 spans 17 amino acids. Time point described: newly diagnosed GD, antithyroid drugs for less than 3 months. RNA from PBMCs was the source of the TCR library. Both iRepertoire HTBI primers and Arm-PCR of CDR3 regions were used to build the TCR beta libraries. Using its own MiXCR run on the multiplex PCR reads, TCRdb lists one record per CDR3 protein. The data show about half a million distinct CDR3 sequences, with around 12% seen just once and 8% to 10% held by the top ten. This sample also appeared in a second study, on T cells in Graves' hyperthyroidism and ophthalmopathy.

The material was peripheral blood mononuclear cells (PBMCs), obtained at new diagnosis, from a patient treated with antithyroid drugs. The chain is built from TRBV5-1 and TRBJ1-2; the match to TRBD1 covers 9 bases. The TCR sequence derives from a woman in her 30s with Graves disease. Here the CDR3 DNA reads TGCGCCAGCAGCTTCGGACAGGGGTCGAACCATAACTATGGCTACACCTTC. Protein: CASSFGQGSNHNYGYTF.